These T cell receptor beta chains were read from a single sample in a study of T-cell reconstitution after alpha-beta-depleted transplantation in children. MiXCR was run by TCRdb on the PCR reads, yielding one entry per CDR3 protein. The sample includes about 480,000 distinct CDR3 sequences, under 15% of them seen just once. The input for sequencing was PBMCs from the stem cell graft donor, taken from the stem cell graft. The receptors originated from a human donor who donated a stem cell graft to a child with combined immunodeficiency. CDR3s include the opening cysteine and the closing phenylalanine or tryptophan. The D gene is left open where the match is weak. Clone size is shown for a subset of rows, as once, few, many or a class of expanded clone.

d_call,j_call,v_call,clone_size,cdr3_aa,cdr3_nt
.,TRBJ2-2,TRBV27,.,CASSFFRGSTGELFF,TGTGCCAGCAGTTTCTTCAGGGGAAGCACCGGGGAGCTGTTTTTT
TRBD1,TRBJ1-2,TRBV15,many,CATSRDRVYGYTF,TGTGCCACGTCTCGGGACAGGGTATATGGCTACACCTTC
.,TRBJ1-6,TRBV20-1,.,CSARDPALRYNSPLHF,TGCAGTGCTAGAGATCCGGCCCTGAGGTATAATTCACCCCTCCACTTT
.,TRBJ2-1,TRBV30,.,CAWSRTSSYNEQFF,TGTGCCTGGAGCAGGACCAGCTCCTACAATGAGCAGTTCTTC
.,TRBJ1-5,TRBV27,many,CASSSAGVQPQHF,TGTGCCAGCAGTTCGGCAGGGGTTCAGCCCCAGCATTTT
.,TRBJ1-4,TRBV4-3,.,CASSPGSATNEKLFF,TGCGCCAGCAGCCCGGGGAGTGCAACTAATGAAAAACTGTTTTTT
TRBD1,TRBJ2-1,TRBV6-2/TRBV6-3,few,CASSNDRGSYNEQFF,TGTGCCAGCAGTAACGACAGGGGATCCTACAATGAGCAGTTCTTC
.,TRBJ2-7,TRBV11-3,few,CASSSGRGYYEQYF,TGTGCCAGCAGCTCAGGACGAGGCTACTACGAGCAGTACTTC
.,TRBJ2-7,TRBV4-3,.,CASSQDGSSYEQYF,TGCGCCAGCAGCCAAGACGGTAGCTCCTACGAGCAGTACTTC
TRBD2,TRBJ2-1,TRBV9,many,CASSGDLRGGLEEQFF,TGTGCCAGCAGCGGCGACTTGCGGGGGGGCCTCGAAGAGCAGTTCTTC
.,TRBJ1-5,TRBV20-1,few,CSARDGRMQPQHF,TGCAGTGCTAGAGACGGCAGGATGCAGCCCCAGCATTTT
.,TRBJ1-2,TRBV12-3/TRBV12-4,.,CASSFIRGNGYTF,TGTGCCAGCAGTTTTATCCGAGGAAATGGCTACACCTTC
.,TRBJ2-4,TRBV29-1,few,CSPGALGGVKNIQYF,TGCAGTCCCGGGGCCCTTGGGGGAGTCAAAAACATTCAGTACTTC
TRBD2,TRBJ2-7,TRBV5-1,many,CASSSGSGGALEQYF,TGCGCCAGCAGCTCCGGAAGCGGGGGGGCCCTTGAGCAGTACTTC
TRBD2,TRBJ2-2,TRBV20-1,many,CSARSGGNTGELFF,TGCAGTGCTAGGAGCGGGGGGAACACCGGGGAGCTGTTTTTT
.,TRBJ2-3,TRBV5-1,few,CASSLLGDESTQYF,TGCGCCAGCAGCTTGCTAGGGGACGAGAGTACGCAGTATTTT
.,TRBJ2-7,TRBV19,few,CASSMRAGDPHEQYF,TGTGCCAGTAGTATGCGGGCAGGGGATCCTCACGAGCAGTACTTC
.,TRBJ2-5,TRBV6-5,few,CASSYGADGETQYF,TGTGCCAGCAGTTACGGGGCGGATGGGGAGACCCAGTACTTC
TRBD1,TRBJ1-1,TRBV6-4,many,CASSLDRDTEAFF,TGTGCCAGCAGTTTAGACAGGGACACTGAAGCTTTCTTT
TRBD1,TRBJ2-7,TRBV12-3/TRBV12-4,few,CASSFAGGPYEQYF,TGTGCCAGCAGTTTTGCAGGGGGACCCTACGAGCAGTACTTC
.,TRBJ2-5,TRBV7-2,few,CASSLVVGGETQYF,TGTGCCAGCAGCTTAGTGGTAGGGGGAGAGACCCAGTACTTC
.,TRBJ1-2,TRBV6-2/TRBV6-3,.,CASSYSGRGGSYGYTF,TGTGCCAGCAGTTACTCGGGCAGGGGAGGAAGTTATGGCTACACCTTC
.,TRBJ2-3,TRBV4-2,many,CASSQDRTTGHNRDTQYF,TGTGCCAGCAGCCAAGATCGAACAACAGGTCACAATAGGGATACGCAGTATTTT
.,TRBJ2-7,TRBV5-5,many,CASSLVRGRSYEQYF,TGTGCCAGCAGCTTGGTACGGGGGAGGTCCTACGAGCAGTACTTC
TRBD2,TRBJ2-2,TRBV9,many,CASSVGLAGTGELFF,TGTGCCAGCAGCGTGGGACTAGCAGGGACCGGGGAGCTGTTTTTT
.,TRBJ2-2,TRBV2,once,CASTWLLAGELFF,TGTGCCAGCACTTGGCTCCTTGCCGGGGAGCTGTTTTTT
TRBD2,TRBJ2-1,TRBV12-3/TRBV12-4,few,CASSLGRANNNEQFF,TGTGCCAGCAGTCTCGGGAGGGCAAATAACAATGAGCAGTTCTTC
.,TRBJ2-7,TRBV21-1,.,CASSARDRGLFEQYF,TGTGCCAGCAGCGCCCGGGACAGGGGGCTGTTCGAGCAGTACTTC
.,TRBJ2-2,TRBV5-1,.,CASSFVFQGSTGELFF,TGCGCCAGCAGCTTTGTCTTCCAGGGGTCTACCGGGGAGCTGTTTTTT
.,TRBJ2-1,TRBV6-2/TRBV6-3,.,CASSYPGGRPYNEQFF,TGTGCCAGCAGTTACCCTGGAGGTAGACCCTACAATGAGCAGTTCTTC
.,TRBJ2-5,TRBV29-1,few,CSVEGVWGETQYF,TGCAGCGTCGAAGGAGTATGGGGCGAGACCCAGTACTTC
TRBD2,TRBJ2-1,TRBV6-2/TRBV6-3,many,CASSLAGGRNEQFF,TGTGCCAGCAGCCTAGCGGGAGGGCGCAATGAGCAGTTCTTC
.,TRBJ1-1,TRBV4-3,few,CASSQDFGEGRTEAFF,.
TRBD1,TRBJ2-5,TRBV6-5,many,CASSWGVAGGGETQYF,TGTGCCAGCAGTTGGGGGGTGGCAGGGGGCGGGGAGACCCAGTACTTC
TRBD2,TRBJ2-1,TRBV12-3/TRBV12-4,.,CASSLGLAGGRRYNEQFF,TGTGCCAGCAGTTTGGGCCTAGCGGGAGGCCGACGATACAATGAGCAGTTCTTC
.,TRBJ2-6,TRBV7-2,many,CASSEHRSGANVLTF,TGTGCCAGCAGTGAACACCGCTCTGGGGCCAACGTCCTGACTTTC
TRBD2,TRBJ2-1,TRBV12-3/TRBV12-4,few,CASSLRVLAGDNEQFF,TGTGCCAGCAGTTTAAGGGTTCTAGCGGGGGACAATGAGCAGTTCTTC
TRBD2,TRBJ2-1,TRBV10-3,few,CAISESSGGALNEQFF,TGTGCCATCAGTGAGTCGAGCGGGGGGGCCCTCAATGAGCAGTTCTTC
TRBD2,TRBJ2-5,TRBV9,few,CASSVAGGETQYF,TGTGCCAGCAGCGTAGCGGGAGGGGAGACCCAGTACTTC
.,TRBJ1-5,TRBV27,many,CASSLSGNEQPQHF,TGTGCCAGCAGTTTGTCAGGGAACGAGCAGCCCCAGCATTTT
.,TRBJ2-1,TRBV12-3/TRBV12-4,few,CASSLVGRGNEQFF,TGTGCCAGCAGTTTAGTCGGGAGAGGCAATGAGCAGTTCTTC
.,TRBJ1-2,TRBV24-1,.,CATSDPTGNYGYTF,TGTGCCACCAGTGACCCGACAGGAAACTATGGCTACACCTTC
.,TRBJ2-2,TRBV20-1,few,CSAKLAGELFF,TGCAGTGCGAAGCTCGCCGGGGAGCTGTTTTTT
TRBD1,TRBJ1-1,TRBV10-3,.,CAISDREGSEAFF,TGTGCCATCTCCGACAGGGAGGGGAGTGAAGCTTTCTTT
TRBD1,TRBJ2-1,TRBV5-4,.,CASSQRQGATYNEQFF,TGTGCCAGCAGCCAGAGACAGGGGGCAACCTACAATGAGCAGTTCTTC
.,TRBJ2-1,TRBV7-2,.,CASSLGTQGREQFF,TGTGCCAGCAGCTTAGGGACCCAGGGGCGGGAGCAGTTCTTC
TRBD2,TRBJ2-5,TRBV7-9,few,CASSLGGLAGPQYF,TGTGCCAGCAGCTTAGGGGGACTAGCGGGACCCCAGTACTTC
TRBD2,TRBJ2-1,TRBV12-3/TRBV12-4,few,CASSFGLAGGYQFF,TGTGCCAGCAGTTTTGGGCTAGCGGGGGGGTATCAGTTCTTC
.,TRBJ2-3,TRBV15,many,CATSRNQGRLTDTQYF,TGTGCCACCAGCAGAAACCAGGGAAGACTCACAGATACGCAGTATTTT
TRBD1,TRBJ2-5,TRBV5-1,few,CASSSRQGEAETQYF,TGCGCCAGCAGCTCCCGACAGGGTGAGGCGGAGACCCAGTACTTC
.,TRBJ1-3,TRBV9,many,CASSTSGSSGNTIYF,TGTGCCAGCAGCACCTCGGGGAGCTCTGGAAACACCATATATTTT
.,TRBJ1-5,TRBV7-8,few,CASSLGGGAAHHSNQPQHF,TGTGCCAGCAGCTTAGGAGGGGGGGCAGCTCACCATAGCAATCAGCCCCAGCATTTT
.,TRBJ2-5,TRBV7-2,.,CASSLDTLQTQYF,TGTGCCAGCAGCTTAGATACACTGCAGACCCAGTACTTC
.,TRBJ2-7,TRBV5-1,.,CASSLDSGPSYEQYF,TGCGCCAGCAGCTTGGATAGCGGACCCTCCTACGAGCAGTACTTC
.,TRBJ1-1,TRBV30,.,CAWRLQGANTEAFF,TGTGCCTGGAGGCTACAGGGAGCTAACACTGAAGCTTTCTTT
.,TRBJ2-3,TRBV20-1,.,CSARGGVTDTQYF,TGCAGTGCTAGGGGCGGGGTGACAGATACGCAGTATTTT
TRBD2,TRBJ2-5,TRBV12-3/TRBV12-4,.,CASSSEAGGQETQYF,TGTGCCAGCAGTTCAGAAGCGGGGGGGCAAGAGACCCAGTACTTC